Listed here is a single TCR beta chain. Its antigen remains undetermined. No base quality values were provided; no much bigger clone lies one nucleotide off. This sample is drawn from a study of CD8 T cells in ankylosing spondylitis (dated by TCRdb to about 2017). For context, the study as a whole: The study set out to find disease-linked TCR variants by profiling T cell receptor beta repertoires in ankylosing spondylitis patients and healthy donors. The full study cohort was made up of 25 to 30 ankylosing spondylitis patients and 108 healthy donors. Samples of peripheral blood were taken, and for ankylosing spondylitis patients, synovial fluid was collected as well. Overall results and qualifications from the work: Some motif variants had previously been reported in the synovial fluid and blood of reactive arthritis patients, which suggests shared mechanisms of disease initiation. The disease-linked clones were reported to be significantly enriched in matched synovial fluid samples from ankylosing spondylitis patients. Blood from ankylosing spondylitis patients appeared to be characterized by a TCR beta motif composed of about eight highly homologous amino acid variants. In peripheral blood, the disease-linked clones were found at relatively low frequencies and had a CD8+ phenotype.

The sequencer listed for this sample is Illumina HiSeq 2500. TCR beta libraries were prepared by quantitative 5'-RACE with molecular barcodes. The study's own analysis went as follows. To identify disease-linked TCR variants, a new computational method was used, one built on a probabilistic model of VDJ rearrangement. TCRdb applied fastp at Q25 and MiXCR to the public reads, then kept only in-frame beta chains. A single entry per CDR3 protein holds the most common genes and DNA from its merged rows. The authors' filters were not applied to this entry. This sample is represented by approximately 350,000 distinct CDR3 sequences; roughly 14% of them were singletons. The ten largest clones represent 0.95% to 1.4% of the sample. The TCR sequence derives from a male donor with ankylosing spondylitis or in good health (not recorded which). The material sequenced was blood, either unsorted or a sorted T cell fraction (not recorded which).

The CDR3 in this case is CASSLERYRGYTF. The DNA sequence is TGTGCCAGCAGCTTAGAAAGGTACCGTGGCTACACCTTC. In this chain, TRBV7-6 is recombined with TRBJ1-2, with no D gene named confidently. Including the terminal cysteine and phenylalanine, the CDR3 comprises 13 residues. CDR3 DNA is the only sequence kept; it has 39 bases, read in frame from the first base. V is reduced by 1 base and J by 7 bases, leaving a spacing of 10 bases between them. Per the germline V gene, SGHVS is the CDR1 and FNYEAQ is the CDR2.